This T cell receptor (beta chain) is drawn from a study of cytotoxic CD8 clonotypes in ibrutinib-treated CLL. Study details: Of a cohort that held some 12 relapsed/refractory and roughly 15 treatment-naive patients, 17 were IGHV unmutated. Once treatment had gone on for a median of about twelve months, range 6 to 36, response samples were drawn. Study observations and caveats: Sustained-remission and progressing patients had different sampling times. Clonality went up at the time of ibrutinib response, stayed stable in sustained remission, and later dropped back toward its baseline level at progression.

This table comes from immunoSEQ multiplex PCR, and its TCRdb copy is limited to in-frame clones, with some not included. The table shows 50,000 or so clones, with around 60% occurring only once. For this clone: What it binds is not known.

The CDR3 spans 15 residues. Germline-derived CDR1 and CDR2 are SNHLY and FYNNEI. Trimming pared 2 bases from V and 2 bases from J, leaving 10 bases between. The source of this sequence is a human donor with chronic lymphocytic leukemia. The J gene is TRBJ1-5, the V gene TRBV2, with D hard to call. The sequencing used PBMCs, collected after 24 months of ibrutinib treatment. CDR3 nucleotide sequence: TGTGCCAGCAGTGAACGGGGTGGGGGCAATCAGCCCCAGCATTTT. Residues: CASSERGGGNQPQHF.